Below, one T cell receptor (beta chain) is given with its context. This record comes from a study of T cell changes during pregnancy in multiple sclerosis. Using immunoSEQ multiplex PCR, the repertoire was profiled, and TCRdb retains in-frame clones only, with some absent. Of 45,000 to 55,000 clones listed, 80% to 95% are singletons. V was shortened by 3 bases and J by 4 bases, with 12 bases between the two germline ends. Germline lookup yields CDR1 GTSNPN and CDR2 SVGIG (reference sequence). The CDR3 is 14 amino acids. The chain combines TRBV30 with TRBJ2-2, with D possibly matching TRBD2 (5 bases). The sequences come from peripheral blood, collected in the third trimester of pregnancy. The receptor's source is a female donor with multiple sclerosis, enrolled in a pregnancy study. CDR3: CAWRQSGTTGELFF. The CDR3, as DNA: TGTGCCTGGAGACAAAGCGGAACCACCGGGGAGCTGTTTTTT. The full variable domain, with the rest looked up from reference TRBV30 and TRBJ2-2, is SQTIHQWPATLVQPVGSPLSLECTVEGTSNPNLYWYRQAAGRGLQLLFYSVGIGQISSEVPQNLSASRPQDRQFILSSKKLLLSDSGFYLCAWRQSGTTGELFFGEGSRLTVL.